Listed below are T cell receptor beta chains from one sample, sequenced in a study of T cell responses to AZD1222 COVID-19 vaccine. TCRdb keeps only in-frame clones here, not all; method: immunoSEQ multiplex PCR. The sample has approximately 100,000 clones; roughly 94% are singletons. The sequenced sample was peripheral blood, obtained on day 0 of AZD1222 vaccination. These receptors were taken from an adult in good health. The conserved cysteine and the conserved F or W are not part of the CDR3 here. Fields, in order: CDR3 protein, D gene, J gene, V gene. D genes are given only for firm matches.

CDR3: ASSVVGHEADTQY
D: .
J: TRBJ2-3
V: TRBV9

CDR3: ASSPEGLAGVGEQF
D: TRBD2
J: TRBJ2-1
V: TRBV7-3

CDR3: ASSLGGTSYEQY
D: .
J: TRBJ2-7
V: TRBV7-9

CDR3: ASSVGAGGAEYNSPLH
D: .
J: TRBJ1-6
V: TRBV9

CDR3: ASSVGGAGSETQY
D: .
J: TRBJ2-5
V: TRBV9

CDR3: ASSYDRTSGYNEQF
D: TRBD2
J: TRBJ2-1
V: TRBV7-9

CDR3: ASSPGLAYEQY
D: TRBD2
J: TRBJ2-7
V: TRBV18

CDR3: ASSSGYGYT
D: .
J: TRBJ1-2
V: TRBV12-3/TRBV12-4

CDR3: ASSGQWGPQH
D: .
J: TRBJ1-5
V: TRBV28

CDR3: ASSLAGDTEAF
D: .
J: TRBJ1-1
V: TRBV7-3

CDR3: AWSARGAHNEQF
D: .
J: TRBJ2-1
V: TRBV30

CDR3: ASTPWAGNGYT
D: .
J: TRBJ1-2
V: TRBV6-5

CDR3: ASSVGNSGSEGYT
D: .
J: TRBJ1-2
V: TRBV9

CDR3: ASSGEGQGAGELF
D: TRBD1
J: TRBJ2-2
V: TRBV2

CDR3: ASSQGTASPTSYT
D: .
J: TRBJ1-2
V: TRBV4-1

CDR3: ASSLAKASGGKDTQY
D: TRBD2
J: TRBJ2-3
V: TRBV5-1

CDR3: ASSMTFGRSGNTIY
D: .
J: TRBJ1-3
V: TRBV7-9

CDR3: ASREPSNQPQH
D: .
J: TRBJ1-5
V: TRBV6-5

CDR3: ANRGPDTGELF
D: TRBD1
J: TRBJ2-2
V: TRBV10-1

CDR3: ASSSIVQGALVNYGYT
D: TRBD1
J: TRBJ1-2
V: TRBV11-2

CDR3: AISEWQQTGELF
D: .
J: TRBJ2-2
V: TRBV10-3

CDR3: ASSPQGRETQY
D: .
J: TRBJ2-5
V: TRBV5-1

CDR3: ASRTGTWGNTIY
D: .
J: TRBJ1-3
V: TRBV28

CDR3: ASSYSGGGSQPQH
D: .
J: TRBJ1-5
V: TRBV6-5

CDR3: ASSSDRQGANEQY
D: TRBD1
J: TRBJ2-7
V: TRBV27

CDR3: ASTEGMRGEQY
D: .
J: TRBJ2-7
V: TRBV28

CDR3: ASSNLETGGVDEQF
D: TRBD1
J: TRBJ2-1
V: TRBV19

CDR3: ASSFGQGVTGELF
D: .
J: TRBJ2-2
V: TRBV28

CDR3: SAGVAGNQPQH
D: .
J: TRBJ1-5
V: TRBV29-1

CDR3: ASSQEGLSYGYT
D: .
J: TRBJ1-2
V: TRBV4-1

CDR3: ASSYSPWRGTDTQY
D: .
J: TRBJ2-3
V: TRBV6-5

CDR3: ASRTTQGNQPQH
D: .
J: TRBJ1-5
V: TRBV6-6

CDR3: ASSGGEGPTYNEQF
D: .
J: TRBJ2-1
V: TRBV9

CDR3: ASGAVTSYNEQF
D: .
J: TRBJ2-1
V: TRBV5-4

CDR3: ASSPRADTQY
D: .
J: TRBJ2-3
V: TRBV3-1/TRBV3-2

CDR3: ASSARMSGTEAF
D: .
J: TRBJ1-1
V: TRBV6-5

CDR3: ASSPPSGIADNEQF
D: .
J: TRBJ2-1
V: TRBV18

CDR3: ASSRTSGSYEQY
D: TRBD2
J: TRBJ2-7
V: TRBV5-6

CDR3: ASSVEGLHDQPQH
D: .
J: TRBJ1-5
V: TRBV9

CDR3: ASSLPGSANYGYT
D: .
J: TRBJ1-2
V: TRBV5-5

CDR3: ASSTGETQY
D: .
J: TRBJ2-5
V: TRBV6-5

CDR3: ASSSPTQTPGELF
D: .
J: TRBJ2-2
V: TRBV7-2

CDR3: ASGNRDGGFSPLH
D: .
J: TRBJ1-6
V: TRBV19

CDR3: ASSFTGEKAF
D: TRBD1
J: TRBJ1-1
V: TRBV5-1

CDR3: ASSLPDGMNTEAF
D: .
J: TRBJ1-1
V: TRBV13

CDR3: ASRVGPYNEQF
D: .
J: TRBJ2-1
V: TRBV3-1/TRBV3-2

CDR3: ASSLDVYSPLH
D: .
J: TRBJ1-6
V: TRBV5-1

CDR3: ATSDRAPNSPLH
D: TRBD1
J: TRBJ1-6
V: TRBV7-9

CDR3: ASSWSGLNNQPQH
D: .
J: TRBJ1-5
V: TRBV5-1